A selection of T cell receptor beta chains follows, all from one sample in a study of cytomegalovirus exposure and HLA in healthy donors. Data came from immunoSEQ multiplex PCR; TCRdb stores just in-frame clones and leaves some out. The sample consists of some 120,000 clones, about four fifths of them appearing once. The specimen was PBMCs. Receptor source: a woman aged 25-40 years in good health and CMV-seronegative. Both conserved end residues are part of each CDR3. A D gene is named only where the DNA matches it firmly. A row's size may be missing; if present it is once, few, many or a size class.

j_gene: TRBJ2-1; d_gene: .; v_gene: TRBV18; abundance: .; CDR3aa: CASSPASPHNEQFF; CDR3nt: TGTGCCAGCTCACCAGCAAGCCCACACAATGAGCAGTTCTTC
j_gene: TRBJ2-7; d_gene: .; v_gene: TRBV27; abundance: .; CDR3aa: CASNNRGGGKMGYEQYF; CDR3nt: TGTGCCAGCAACAATAGGGGGGGCGGTAAGATGGGCTACGAGCAGTACTTC
j_gene: TRBJ1-6; d_gene: .; v_gene: TRBV6-8; abundance: .; CDR3aa: CASSYSGQFLVPLHF; CDR3nt: TGTGCCAGCAGTTACTCTGGACAGTTCTTGGTTCCCCTCCACTTT
j_gene: TRBJ2-1; d_gene: .; v_gene: TRBV2; abundance: .; CDR3aa: CASVRTRSYNEQFF; CDR3nt: TGTGCCAGCGTCCGGACACGCTCCTACAATGAGCAGTTCTTC
j_gene: TRBJ1-5; d_gene: .; v_gene: TRBV28; abundance: once; CDR3aa: CASSLIRGGSNQPQHF; CDR3nt: TGTGCCAGCAGTTTGATTCGGGGGGGCAGCAATCAGCCCCAGCATTTT
j_gene: TRBJ2-1; d_gene: TRBD2; v_gene: TRBV10-3; abundance: .; CDR3aa: CAISDIAGGSPYNEQFF; CDR3nt: TGTGCCATCAGTGATATAGCGGGAGGGTCCCCCTACAATGAGCAGTTCTTC
j_gene: TRBJ2-1; d_gene: TRBD1; v_gene: TRBV9; abundance: few; CDR3aa: CASSAGGRVTYNEQFF; CDR3nt: TGTGCCAGCAGCGCAGGGGGACGGGTGACATATAATGAGCAGTTCTTC
j_gene: TRBJ1-3; d_gene: .; v_gene: TRBV9; abundance: .; CDR3aa: CASSVGGPNSGNTIYF; CDR3nt: TGTGCCAGCAGCGTAGGAGGGCCGAACTCTGGAAACACCATATATTTT
j_gene: TRBJ2-3; d_gene: .; v_gene: TRBV6-6; abundance: .; CDR3aa: CASSYSSPSDTQYF; CDR3nt: TGTGCCAGCAGTTACTCGAGCCCCTCGGATACGCAGTATTTT
j_gene: TRBJ1-2; d_gene: TRBD1; v_gene: TRBV11-2; abundance: few; CDR3aa: CASRSNRGNLYGYTF; CDR3nt: TGTGCCAGCAGATCTAACAGGGGCAATCTCTATGGCTACACCTTC
j_gene: TRBJ2-1; d_gene: TRBD1; v_gene: TRBV5-1; abundance: .; CDR3aa: CASSTTGTGNLHNEQFF; CDR3nt: TGCGCCAGCAGCACAACCGGGACAGGGAACCTCCACAATGAGCAGTTCTTC
j_gene: TRBJ2-1; d_gene: TRBD1; v_gene: TRBV7-2; abundance: .; CDR3aa: CASSVEGTGVYNEQFF; CDR3nt: TGTGCCAGCAGCGTAGAAGGGACAGGGGTATACAATGAGCAGTTCTTC
j_gene: TRBJ1-5; d_gene: TRBD1; v_gene: TRBV7-9; abundance: .; CDR3aa: CASSLGDSHRGPQHF; CDR3nt: TGTGCCAGCAGCTTAGGGGACAGCCACAGGGGGCCCCAGCATTTT
j_gene: TRBJ1-2; d_gene: TRBD1; v_gene: TRBV7-9; abundance: .; CDR3aa: CASSEGQGNYGYTF; CDR3nt: TGTGCCAGCAGCGAGGGACAGGGAAACTATGGCTACACCTTC
j_gene: TRBJ2-1; d_gene: TRBD2; v_gene: TRBV19; abundance: .; CDR3aa: CASSIMGGLGGEQFF; CDR3nt: TGTGCCAGTAGTATTATGGGGGGACTAGGCGGTGAGCAGTTCTTC
j_gene: TRBJ2-1; d_gene: TRBD1; v_gene: TRBV4-1; abundance: .; CDR3aa: CASSPSDRAAYNEQFF; CDR3nt: TGCGCCAGCAGCCCTTCCGACAGGGCCGCCTACAATGAGCAGTTCTTC
j_gene: TRBJ2-2; d_gene: .; v_gene: TRBV5-8; abundance: once; CDR3aa: CASSMDSSGELFF; CDR3nt: TGTGCCAGCAGCATGGACAGCTCCGGGGAGCTGTTTTTT
j_gene: TRBJ1-2; d_gene: .; v_gene: TRBV27; abundance: few; CDR3aa: CASSSVPRFGYTF; CDR3nt: TGTGCCAGCAGTTCAGTCCCCCGTTTTGGCTACACCTTC
j_gene: TRBJ1-5; d_gene: .; v_gene: TRBV7-9; abundance: few; CDR3aa: CASSLESGNQPQHF; CDR3nt: TGTGCCAGCAGCTTAGAGAGCGGTAATCAGCCCCAGCATTTT
j_gene: TRBJ1-4; d_gene: .; v_gene: TRBV5-1; abundance: .; CDR3aa: CASSWRTNEKLFF; CDR3nt: TGCGCCAGCAGTTGGAGAACTAATGAAAAACTGTTTTTT
j_gene: TRBJ2-3; d_gene: TRBD1; v_gene: TRBV9; abundance: .; CDR3aa: CASSVGTGRDTDTQYF; CDR3nt: TGTGCCAGCAGCGTAGGGACAGGGCGGGATACAGATACGCAGTATTTT
j_gene: TRBJ2-5; d_gene: .; v_gene: TRBV5-4; abundance: .; CDR3aa: CASSREARETQYF; CDR3nt: TGTGCCAGCAGCCGAGAGGCTCGGGAGACCCAGTACTTC
j_gene: TRBJ2-7; d_gene: TRBD1; v_gene: TRBV19; abundance: .; CDR3aa: CASSIQGATHYEQYF; CDR3nt: TGTGCCAGTAGTATACAGGGGGCTACCCACTACGAGCAGTACTTC
j_gene: TRBJ2-7; d_gene: .; v_gene: TRBV6-6; abundance: .; CDR3aa: CASGKGPSYEQYF; CDR3nt: TGTGCCAGCGGGAAGGGGCCCTCCTACGAGCAGTACTTC
j_gene: TRBJ2-3; d_gene: TRBD2; v_gene: TRBV5-6; abundance: .; CDR3aa: CASSLGSSGRARGKYF; CDR3nt: TGTGCCAGCAGCTTGGGGTCTAGCGGGAGGGCCCGAGGGAAGTATTTT
j_gene: TRBJ2-7; d_gene: TRBD1; v_gene: TRBV7-3; abundance: .; CDR3aa: CASSRIVYWRTGPLSPIDEQYF; CDR3nt: TGTGCCAGCAGCAGAATAGTGTATTGGCGGACAGGGCCTCTTAGCCCTATCGACGAGCAGTACTTC
j_gene: TRBJ2-1; d_gene: TRBD2; v_gene: TRBV30; abundance: few; CDR3aa: CAWAERDYQFF; CDR3nt: TGTGCCTGGGCCGAACGGGACTACCAGTTCTTC
j_gene: TRBJ1-1; d_gene: .; v_gene: TRBV7-9; abundance: .; CDR3aa: CSSSFRRSTEAFF; CDR3nt: TGTTCCAGCAGCTTCCGACGGAGCACTGAAGCTTTCTTT
j_gene: TRBJ2-2; d_gene: .; v_gene: TRBV7-8; abundance: .; CDR3aa: CASSPIQGALNTGELFF; CDR3nt: TGTGCCAGCAGCCCGATACAGGGTGCCCTGAACACCGGGGAGCTGTTTTTT
j_gene: TRBJ1-2; d_gene: TRBD1; v_gene: TRBV25-1; abundance: .; CDR3aa: CASSRSGQGAFGYTF; CDR3nt: TGTGCCAGCAGTCGCTCGGGACAGGGGGCCTTTGGCTACACCTTC
j_gene: TRBJ1-2; d_gene: .; v_gene: TRBV28; abundance: .; CDR3aa: CASSYRFGYTF; CDR3nt: TGTGCCAGCAGTTACAGGTTTGGCTACACCTTC
j_gene: TRBJ2-7; d_gene: TRBD2; v_gene: TRBV28; abundance: .; CDR3aa: CASSWSGWEGSYEQYF; CDR3nt: TGTGCCAGCAGTTGGTCCGGGTGGGAGGGGTCCTACGAGCAGTACTTC
j_gene: TRBJ1-4; d_gene: TRBD1; v_gene: TRBV4-1; abundance: .; CDR3aa: CASSQAGGGREKLFF; CDR3nt: TGCGCCAGCAGCCAGGCAGGGGGCGGTCGTGAAAAACTGTTTTTT
j_gene: TRBJ1-5; d_gene: TRBD1; v_gene: TRBV4-3; abundance: few; CDR3aa: CASSQSTGNNQPQHF; CDR3nt: TGCGCCAGCAGCCAGTCGACAGGGAACAATCAGCCCCAGCATTTT
j_gene: TRBJ2-3; d_gene: .; v_gene: TRBV21-1; abundance: .; CDR3aa: CASKYGIARSTDTQYF; CDR3nt: TGTGCCAGCAAGTATGGGATAGCGCGATCCACAGATACGCAGTATTTT
j_gene: TRBJ2-1; d_gene: TRBD2; v_gene: TRBV7-3; abundance: .; CDR3aa: CASSLTGLAGRSYNEQFF; CDR3nt: TGTGCCAGCAGCTTAACGGGACTAGCGGGAAGGTCCTACAATGAGCAGTTCTTC
j_gene: TRBJ2-2; d_gene: .; v_gene: TRBV30; abundance: once; CDR3aa: CAWGPTNTGELFF; CDR3nt: TGTGCCTGGGGGCCCACGAACACCGGGGAGCTGTTTTTT
j_gene: TRBJ1-1; d_gene: .; v_gene: TRBV30; abundance: .; CDR3aa: CAWSGATGEAFF; CDR3nt: TGTGCCTGGAGTGGGGCTACAGGAGAAGCTTTCTTT
j_gene: TRBJ1-2; d_gene: .; v_gene: TRBV6-1; abundance: few; CDR3aa: CASSPQGNYGYTF; CDR3nt: TGTGCCAGCAGTCCCCAGGGGAACTATGGCTACACCTTC
j_gene: TRBJ2-5; d_gene: TRBD1; v_gene: TRBV7-8; abundance: .; CDR3aa: CASSIPDRASWETQYF; CDR3nt: TGTGCCAGCAGCATACCAGACAGGGCTTCTTGGGAGACCCAGTACTTC
j_gene: TRBJ2-1; d_gene: TRBD2; v_gene: TRBV9; abundance: .; CDR3aa: CASSGSSGSYNEQFF; CDR3nt: TGTGCCAGCAGCGGATCTAGCGGGAGTTACAATGAGCAGTTCTTC
j_gene: TRBJ1-2; d_gene: .; v_gene: TRBV28; abundance: .; CDR3aa: CASNPRSGNYGYTF; CDR3nt: TGTGCCAGCAACCCTCGCAGCGGAAACTATGGCTACACCTTC
j_gene: TRBJ1-1; d_gene: TRBD1; v_gene: TRBV7-9; abundance: .; CDR3aa: CASSPPNRGNTEAFF; CDR3nt: TGTGCCAGCAGCCCCCCGAACAGGGGGAACACTGAAGCTTTCTTT
j_gene: TRBJ2-3; d_gene: TRBD2; v_gene: TRBV5-1; abundance: .; CDR3aa: CASSLGLAGSTDTQYF; CDR3nt: TGCGCCAGCAGCTTAGGACTAGCGGGGAGCACAGATACGCAGTATTTT
j_gene: TRBJ1-5; d_gene: .; v_gene: TRBV6-5; abundance: .; CDR3aa: CASSYSIDQPQHF; CDR3nt: TGTGCCAGCAGTTACTCGATAGATCAGCCCCAGCATTTT
j_gene: TRBJ2-5; d_gene: .; v_gene: TRBV4-3; abundance: .; CDR3aa: CASSPQRVSGETQYF; CDR3nt: TGCGCCAGCAGCCCCCAGCGGGTTTCAGGGGAGACCCAGTACTTC
j_gene: TRBJ2-2; d_gene: TRBD2; v_gene: TRBV25-1; abundance: .; CDR3aa: CASSAGTSGFYTGELFF; CDR3nt: TGTGCCAGCAGTGCCGGGACTAGCGGTTTTTACACCGGGGAGCTGTTTTTT